The 29 T cell receptor beta chains presented below share a single source sample, sequenced in a study of response to subunit inactivated influenza vaccine listed by TCRdb under 2018. Preparation of the library involved RT-PCR. Sequencing took place on an Illumina HiSeq 2500. Using fastp at Q25 and MiXCR, TCRdb reprocessed the public reads and kept productive beta chains. When rows share a CDR3 protein, they turn into one entry using the most common DNA and genes. The sample profile shows 700,000 to 800,000 distinct CDR3 sequences; approximately 17% of them were found once. The ten largest clones add up to approximately 11% of the sample. This specimen was PBMCs from blood, taken 4 to 6 days after vaccination. The receptors originated from a man in his fifties or sixties who received an inactivated influenza vaccine. Donor details come from another sample of the same person, matched by shared clones.

The V and J genes are TRBV10-3 and TRBJ1-2; D might be TRBD1 (5 bases). Trimming left V 6 bases short and J 10 bases short, with 21 bases between. The CDR3 is 14 residues long. Germline CDR1 and CDR2: ENHRY and SYGVKD. This CDR3 reads CAISASHGGLSYTF. The CDR3 bases are TGTGCCATCAGCGCGAGTCATGGGGGTCTCTCCTACACCTTC.

This clonotype was observed a handful of times. The V and J genes are TRBV20-1 and TRBJ2-1; perhaps TRBD2 as D (6 bases). The CDR3 runs to 18 residues. Germline values: CDR1 DFQATT, CDR2 SNEGSKA (reference sequence). Trimming cost V 3 bases and J 0 bases, with 21 bases left between them. The CDR3 is CSARVSGRSRDSYNEQFF. Here the CDR3 DNA reads TGCAGTGCTAGGGTTAGCGGTAGGTCTCGGGACTCCTACAATGAGCAGTTCTTC.

The chain recombines TRBV12-3 or TRBV12-4 with TRBJ1-1; D is possibly TRBD1 (5 bases). This CDR3 region has 11 residues. The V gene lost 7 bases and the J gene lost 11 bases, with 14 bases spanning the gap. CDR3 region: CASTPGGSAFF. CDR3 nucleotide sequence: TGTGCCAGCACCCCGGGGGGGTCGGCTTTCTTT.

The chain uses TRBV2 and TRBJ2-5; a possible D gene is TRBD2 (6 bases). V gave up 4 bases and J gave up 7 bases, with 22 bases separating them. Germline V lookup: CDR1 SNHLY, CDR2 FYNNEI. The CDR3 spans 16 residues. CDR3 DNA sequence: TGTGCCAGCAGTGGTGGGCTCGGAGGGGCCAAAGGGACCCAGTACTTC. This sequence encodes CASSGGLGGAKGTQYF.

This rearrangement joins TRBV10-3 to TRBJ2-7, with TRBD2 identical over 10 bases. Germline V gene sequence: CDR1 ENHRY, CDR2 SYGVKD. The junction had 5 bases not matched to a gene; V was cut back by 4 bases and J by 5 bases. The CDR3 covers 14 residues. The CDR3 DNA is TGTGCCATCAGTGTCTCTAGCGGGAGCAACGAGCAGTACTTC. The encoded protein is CAISVSSGSNEQYF.

The rearrangement joins TRBV6-2 or TRBV6-3 to TRBJ1-1, with no clear D. With 5 bases removed from V and 1 base from J, the gap between germline ends came to 11 bases. The CDR3 runs to 14 residues. Germline values: CDR1 MNHEY, CDR2 SVGEGT. The CDR3 region is CASSDSYRNTEAFF. The CDR3 coding sequence is TGTGCCAGCAGTGATTCTTACAGGAACACTGAAGCTTTCTTT.

This rearrangement joins TRBV7-2 to TRBJ1-2; D call uncertain. The CDR3 is 15 residues long. V lost 0 bases to trimming and J lost 3 bases, with 11 bases between them. Germline V gene lookup returns CDR1 SGHTA and CDR2 FQGNSA. The CDR3 DNA reads TGTGCCAGCAGCTTAGCCGCCGAAATCTACTATGGCTACACCTTC. This sequence encodes CASSLAAEIYYGYTF.

This clonotype was observed a handful of times. The chain is built from TRBV10-3 and TRBJ2-7; D remains ambiguous. V shed 0 bases and J shed 2 bases, with 8 bases lying between them. CDR3 length: 14 amino acids. Germline lookup yields CDR1 ENHRY and CDR2 SYGVKD. CDR3 coding DNA: TGTGCCATCAGTGAGTCGAACGGAGCCTACGAGCAGTACTTC. This codes for CAISESNGAYEQYF.

This clonotype was detected a few times. The chain employs TRBV6-1 and TRBJ1-5; the match to TRBD1 covers 8 bases. Germline V CDR1 and CDR2: MNHNS, SASEGT. The CDR3 loop spans 15 amino acids. The ends lost 5 bases at V and 4 bases at J; junction bases unmatched: 7. The CDR3 region is CASSSTGTGNQPQHF. DNA of the CDR3: TGTGCCAGCAGTAGCACCGGGACAGGTAATCAGCCCCAGCATTTT.

Concerning this clonotype: A much bigger clone sits one base away, suggesting this may be a read error. J is TRBJ2-7 and V is TRBV29-1, with D tentatively TRBD2 (5 bases). The CDR3 is made up of 13 amino acids. Germline values: CDR1 SQVTM, CDR2 ANQGSEA. Written as DNA, the CDR3 is TGCAGCGTGTTCGTCCCCGGATCGGGAAAGCAGAACTTC. This encodes CSVFVPGSGKQNF.

The chain employs TRBV7-2 and TRBJ2-5; 10 positions agree with TRBD2. V was clipped by 3 bases and J by 6 bases; unmatched bases: 7. Germline loops: CDR1 SGHTA, CDR2 FQGNSA. The CDR3 has 15 residues. This CDR3 is CASSLASGGGKTQYF. As DNA, the CDR3 is TGTGCCAGCAGCTTGGCTAGCGGGGGCGGAAAGACCCAGTACTTC.

Concerning this clonotype: Germline is not matched at one junction end, which may reflect a read error. The rearrangement uses TRBV20-1 and TRBJ2-1; 8 nucleotides line up with TRBD2. The germline gives CDR1 DFQATT, CDR2 SNEGSKA (reference sequence). The length of the CDR3 is 17 residues. DNA for the CDR3: TGCTGTGCTCCCGGCGGGTTAGCGGGGCTCATCTACAATGAGCAGTTCTTC. Translating gives CCAPGGLAGLIYNEQFF.

This clonotype came up a few times. The chain combines TRBV2 with TRBJ2-7; 8 nucleotides align to TRBD2. Germline V gene sequence: CDR1 SNHLY, CDR2 FYNNEI. This CDR3 comprises 15 residues. V shed 1 base, J shed 2 bases, and the junction held 4 bases outside the gene matches. This CDR3 is CASSEGIAGPYEQYF. DNA for the CDR3: TGTGCCAGCAGTGAAGGGATAGCGGGACCCTACGAGCAGTACTTC.

This clonotype was detected a few times. The chain joins TRBV20-1 to TRBJ2-1, with D possibly being TRBD2 (6 bases). From germline, CDR1 is DFQATT and CDR2 SNEGSKA (reference sequence). Between the trimmed V and J ends, which lost 6 bases and 1 base, there was a span of 13 bases. This CDR3 is 14 amino acids long. The CDR3 bases are TGCAGTGCCGGGAGCGGGTGGTCCTACAATGAGCAGTTCTTC. It translates to CSAGSGWSYNEQFF.

This clonotype turned up a few times. V is TRBV7-2 and J is TRBJ2-1; 12 nucleotides line up with TRBD2. V was pared by 3 bases and J by 8 bases, with 5 bases of the junction left unmatched. Germline-derived CDR1 and CDR2 are SGHTA and FQGNSA. The CDR3 consists of 15 residues. The CDR3 bases are TGTGCCAGCAGCTTCGGACTAGCGGGATTGTATGAGCAGTTCTTC. Amino acids: CASSFGLAGLYEQFF.

The CDR3 bases are TGCAGTGCTAGCTCATCAGGGTCAGAGACCCAGTACTTC. Its translation: CSASSSGSETQYF. V usage is TRBV20-1 and J usage is TRBJ2-5; TRBD1 is a possible D gene (5 bases). V lost 3 bases and J lost 4, with 12 bases in between. CDR3 length: 13 amino acids. Per germline, CDR1 DFQATT and CDR2 SNEGSKA (reference sequence).

This clonotype was detected only a few times. The chain carries TRBV7-8 and TRBJ1-6; maybe TRBD1 (6 bases). Germline CDR1 reads SGHVS; CDR2 reads FQNEAQ. The germline V and J ends were trimmed by 4 bases and 1 base, with 17 bases remaining between them. This CDR3 has 18 residues. The CDR3 DNA sequence: TGTGCCAGCAGCTCGAGAGTAGGGGGGGGATCCTATAATTCACCCCTCCACTTT. It is translated as CASSSRVGGGSYNSPLHF.

This clonotype was detected many times. V gene TRBV6-6 combines with J gene TRBJ2-5; D not resolved. Germline V gene lookup returns CDR1 MNHNY and CDR2 SVGAGI (reference sequence). V lost 6 bases and J lost 3, with 5 bases in between. This CDR3 spans 11 amino acids. The CDR3, as DNA: TGTGCCAGCAGCCGAAAAGAGACCCAGTACTTC. It translates to CASSRKETQYF.

This clonotype was detected a few times. This chain connects TRBV6-1 to TRBJ2-2, with D unclear. Germline CDR1 and CDR2: MNHNS and SASEGT. V lost 6 bases, J lost 7 bases, and 15 bases lay in between. This CDR3 has 14 amino acids. CDR3 in DNA: TGTGCCAGCAGCAGATCCCGAATAGGCGGGGAGCTGTTTTTT. It translates to CASSRSRIGGELFF.

This clonotype was recorded only once. This chain links TRBV18 with TRBJ2-1; TRBD2 matches 9 bases. The trim removed 3 bases at V and 14 bases at J, leaving 14 bases unmatched. Germline CDR1 and CDR2: KGHSH and LQKENI. This CDR3 contains 15 residues. CDR3 sequence reads: CASSPTAQASGKEFF. The CDR3 DNA sequence: TGTGCCAGCTCACCGACGGCACAGGCTAGCGGGAAAGAGTTCTTC.

The DNA of the CDR3 is TGTGCCAGCAGCTTACCCGCCGGGACAGGGGGGTATGGCTACACCTTC. Residues: CASSLPAGTGGYGYTF. The chain joins TRBV7-2 to TRBJ1-2; TRBD1 matches at 11 bases. Germline lookup yields CDR1 SGHTA and CDR2 FQGNSA. The junction had 7 bases not matched to a gene; V was cut back by 2 bases and J by 5 bases. This CDR3 has 16 amino acids.

The chain combines TRBV29-1 with TRBJ2-1; maybe TRBD2 (5 bases). The CDR3 totals 15 residues. V was pared by 2 bases and J by 4 bases, with 15 bases between. Germline V gene lookup returns CDR1 SQVTM and CDR2 ANQGSEA. CDR3 amino acids: CSVERGSKPYNEQFF. CDR3 nucleotides: TGCAGCGTTGAAAGAGGGAGTAAACCTTACAATGAGCAGTTCTTC.

In this sample, this clonotype turned up a few times. The CDR3 DNA reads as TGTGCCAGCAGGCGAGCCGGGACTACGGACGGAGGGCAGTTCTTC. It encodes CASRRAGTTDGGQFF. The V and J genes are TRBV6-1 and TRBJ2-1; 7 bases are a match to TRBD2. The CDR3 is 15 residues long. The germline V gene has CDR1 MNHNS and CDR2 SASEGT. The trim removed 6 bases at V and 12 bases at J, leaving 17 bases unmatched.

This clonotype appeared a few times. The chain carries TRBV20-1 and TRBJ2-3; 8 nucleotides line up with TRBD2. This CDR3 contains 14 residues. Germline CDR1 DFQATT, CDR2 SNEGSKA (reference sequence). V was clipped by 4 bases and J by 4 bases; unmatched bases: 7. The CDR3 loop reads CSATGGGAPDTQYF. The CDR3, as DNA: TGCAGTGCTACCGGGGGGGGGGCCCCAGATACGCAGTATTTT.

This clonotype was counted ten times or more. This chain's CDR3 is CSARDGFGGQSTEAFF. As DNA, the CDR3 is TGCAGTGCTAGAGATGGTTTTGGGGGGCAGAGCACTGAAGCTTTCTTT. The chain is built from TRBV20-1 and TRBJ1-1, with a possible D match to TRBD1 (6 bases). Germline loops: CDR1 DFQATT, CDR2 SNEGSKA (reference sequence). V was shortened by 0 bases and J by 4 bases, with 18 bases between the two germline ends. This CDR3 spans 16 amino acids.

A remark on this clonotype: A much more abundant neighbour one base away suggests this may be a read error. In DNA form, the CDR3 reads TGCAGTGCTAGCAGCGGGCCCTTCTACAATGAGCAGTTCTTC. It translates to CSASSGPFYNEQFF. V gene TRBV20-1 combines with J gene TRBJ2-1; TRBD2 is a possible D gene (6 bases). V lost 3 bases to trimming and J lost 3 bases, with 12 bases between them. This CDR3 is built from 14 residues. Germline CDR1 DFQATT, CDR2 SNEGSKA (reference sequence).

This clonotype was seen a few times. The gene calls are TRBV7-7 and TRBJ2-5; 7 nucleotides line up with TRBD2. Germline loops: CDR1 SSHAT, CDR2 FNYEAQ (reference sequence). The CDR3 has 14 amino acids. Unmatched junction bases numbered 5, after V lost 4 bases and J lost 3 bases. CDR3 coding DNA: TGTGCCAGCAGCTCTGGGACTATCAAAGAGACCCAGTACTTC. Amino acids: CASSSGTIKETQYF.

This chain uses TRBV12-3 or TRBV12-4 with TRBJ2-2; D perhaps matches TRBD1 (5 bases). The length of the CDR3 is 16 residues. The V and J ends lost 6 bases and 2 bases respectively, with 16 bases between them. In DNA, the CDR3 is TGTGCCAGCAGCAACGGCTGGACACCCAACACCGGGGAGCTGTTTTTT. It codes for CASSNGWTPNTGELFF.

This clonotype was counted a few times. The chain is built from TRBV27 and TRBJ2-5; the match to TRBD2 covers 8 bases. This CDR3 comprises 14 residues. V shed 6 bases, J shed 7 bases, and the junction held 10 bases outside the gene matches. The V gene's germline CDR1 is MNHEY and CDR2 SMNVEV (reference sequence). In nucleotides, the CDR3 is TGTGCCAGCAGGACTAGCGCCCTGCGGGGGACCCAGTACTTC. Protein sequence: CASRTSALRGTQYF.